The 17 T cell receptor beta chains below come from one sample, sequenced in a study of T cells after yellow fever vaccination. TCRdb independently ran MiXCR on the 5' RACE reads; one entry per CDR3 protein. The data hold some 120,000 distinct CDR3 sequences, with 7.4% observed a single time. The sample was CD4+ T cells sorted from PBMCs, taken 10 to 11 days after the first yellow fever vaccination. The source is a man aged 18 to 29 who received the YFV17D yellow fever vaccine.

This clonotype was found a few times. J is TRBJ1-2 and V is TRBV10-3; 7 bases match TRBD1. J gave up 4 bases and V 6 bases, and 8 bases lay outside the gene matches. The CDR3 totals 14 residues. CDR1 is ENHRY, CDR2 SYGVKD, per germline. The CDR3 sequence: CAISDTDRVYGYTF. CDR3 in DNA: TGTGCCATCAGCGATACCGACAGGGTCTATGGCTACACCTTC.

J is TRBJ2-3 and V is TRBV18; tentative D call: TRBD2 (6 bases). The CDR3 covers 15 residues. Germline lookup yields CDR1 KGHSH and CDR2 LQKENI. Trimming took off 7 bases at V and 0 bases at J, with 14 bases between the two ends. In DNA form, the CDR3 reads TGTGCCAGCTTGATCGGAGGGGTCAGCACAGATACGCAGTATTTT. Its protein is CASLIGGVSTDTQYF.

This clonotype was detected many times. V and J are TRBV7-2 and TRBJ1-1; 10 bases line up with TRBD1. This CDR3 has 16 amino acids. V lost 3 bases to trimming and J lost 3 bases; unmatched junction nucleotides: 7. The germline CDR1 and CDR2 sequences are SGHTA and FQGNSA. CDR3 bases: TGTGCCAGCAGCTTCGGTTCCGGGACAGGGGACACTGAAGCTTTCTTT. Protein product: CASSFGSGTGDTEAFF.

This rearrangement joins TRBV20-1 to TRBJ1-1, with D uncertain. The V gene's germline CDR1 is DFQATT and CDR2 SNEGSKA (reference sequence). The length of the CDR3 is 14 residues. Trimming shortened V by 4 bases and J by 4 bases, and 16 bases separated the two germline ends. The CDR3 region is CSAKDTRFGTEAFF. In nucleotides, the CDR3 is TGCAGTGCTAAAGATACACGCTTTGGCACTGAAGCTTTCTTT.

This clonotype was seen many times. V is TRBV7-3 and J is TRBJ2-2, with D maybe TRBD1 (6 bases). The length of the CDR3 is 13 residues. V lost 3 bases, J lost 6 bases, and 8 bases lay in between. Germline V gene data show CDR1 as SGHTA and CDR2 as FQGTGA. The CDR3 nucleotides are TGTGCCAGCAGCTTCGACAGGTCCGGGGAGCTGTTTTTT. It yields the protein CASSFDRSGELFF.

This clonotype was counted ten times or more. This chain uses TRBV6-2 or TRBV6-3 with TRBJ2-5; D is perhaps TRBD1 (6 bases). V was shortened by 4 bases and J by 5 bases, with 11 bases between the two germline ends. Germline V gene data show CDR1 as MNHEY and CDR2 as SVGEGT. CDR3 size: 13 residues. CDR3 nucleotide sequence: TGTGCCAGCAGTTCTCGGACAGACGAGACCCAGTACTTC. Its protein product is CASSSRTDETQYF.

This clonotype was observed at least ten times. This sequence joins TRBV19 and TRBJ2-1; D is possibly TRBD1 (6 bases). CDR3 length: 14 residues. Trimming removed 3 bases at V and 8 bases at J, with 14 bases between. Germline V lookup: CDR1 LNHDA, CDR2 SQIVND (reference sequence). CDR3: CASSIRTARDEQFF. For the CDR3, the DNA is TGTGCCAGTAGTATTCGGACAGCCAGGGATGAGCAGTTCTTC.

This clonotype was recorded at least ten times. V gene TRBV5-5 combines with J gene TRBJ1-6; D ambiguous. The V gene lost 3 bases and the J gene lost 0 bases, with 4 bases spanning the gap. Germline CDR1 and CDR2: SGHKS and YYEKEE (reference sequence). CDR3 size: 14 residues. The CDR3 DNA reads as TGTGCCAGCAGCTGGGGCTCCTATAATTCACCCCTCCACTTT. Translating it yields CASSWGSYNSPLHF.

A few counts support this clonotype. The V and J genes are TRBV5-1 and TRBJ2-7, with D tentatively TRBD1 or TRBD2 (5 bases each). Trimming stripped 2 bases from V and 0 bases from J, with 12 bases between. Per the germline V gene, CDR1 is SGHRS and CDR2 is YFSETQ. The CDR3 has 15 residues. The CDR3 region is CASSLLSGSSYEQYF. The CDR3 DNA reads as TGCGCCAGCAGCTTACTATCAGGGAGCTCCTACGAGCAGTACTTC. Variable domain in full (rest from reference TRBV5-1 and TRBJ2-7): KAGVTQTPRYLIKTRGQQVTLSCSPISGHRSVSWYQQTPGQGLQFLFEYFSETQRNKGNFPGRFSGRQFSNSRSEMNVSTLELGDSALYLCASSLLSGSSYEQYFGPGTRLTVT.

There are many counts of this clonotype. This CDR3 reads CASSQAGGAKGQETQYF. DNA of the CDR3: TGCGCCAGCAGCCAAGCCGGGGGGGCGAAGGGGCAAGAGACCCAGTACTTC. V and J are TRBV4-3 and TRBJ2-5; 8 bases are shared with TRBD2. The CDR3 consists of 17 residues. V lost 1 base, J lost 2 bases, and 9 bases stayed unmatched. The germline gives CDR1 LGHNA, CDR2 YSLEER.

This clonotype was seen many times. The rearrangement uses TRBV6-5 and TRBJ1-5; 7 bases align to TRBD1. Germline trimming cut 6 bases from V and 5 bases from J; bases unmatched to any gene: 10. The CDR3 length is 15 residues. Germline values: CDR1 MNHEY, CDR2 SVGAGI. The CDR3 loop is CASRPTGSTDQPQHF. In DNA, the CDR3 is TGTGCCAGCAGGCCGACAGGGTCCACGGATCAGCCCCAGCATTTT.

V gene TRBV7-6 combines with J gene TRBJ2-1, with a possible D match to TRBD2 (6 bases). Germline loops: CDR1 SGHVS, CDR2 FNYEAQ. The CDR3 extends over 16 amino acids. Trimming stripped 2 bases from V and 7 bases from J, with 18 bases between. CDR3 sequence reads: CASSLSPTSPGNEQFF. In DNA form, the CDR3 reads TGTGCCAGCAGCTTATCCCCTACTAGCCCGGGGAATGAGCAGTTCTTC.

This clonotype was counted many times. The chain employs TRBV12-3 or TRBV12-4 and TRBJ1-1, with D tentatively TRBD1 (6 bases). Trimming stripped 5 bases from V and 4 bases from J, with 17 bases between. The CDR3 contains 15 residues. Here the CDR3 reads CASSETNRAGTEAFF. In DNA, the CDR3 is TGTGCCAGCAGTGAAACGAACAGGGCCGGCACTGAAGCTTTCTTT.

Ten or more counts support this clonotype. The chain couples TRBV19 to TRBJ1-2, with D possibly being TRBD1 (5 bases). The CDR3 is made up of 18 amino acids. The germline V gene has CDR1 LNHDA and CDR2 SQIVND (reference sequence). V dropped 2 bases and J dropped 1 base, with 20 bases sitting between them. DNA of the CDR3: TGTGCCAGTAGTATAAGGGCCCAGGGCCGGGAGCTTAACTATGGCTACACCTTC. Translating gives CASSIRAQGRELNYGYTF.

Ten or more counts support this clonotype. V is TRBV6-5 and J is TRBJ2-7, with D tentatively TRBD1 or TRBD2 (5 bases each). With 0 bases removed from V and 3 bases from J, the gap between germline ends came to 9 bases. CDR1 and CDR2 from the germline V gene are MNHEY and SVGAGI. CDR3 length: 14 residues. CDR3 sequence reads: CASSYSTGGYEQYF. For the CDR3, the DNA is TGTGCCAGCAGTTACTCTACTGGGGGCTACGAGCAGTACTTC.

This chain connects TRBV18 to TRBJ2-7; 10 bases fit TRBD1. The V and J ends lost 1 base and 0 bases, in that order; junction bases with no gene match: 3. Germline V gene sequence: CDR1 KGHSH, CDR2 LQKENI. There are 16 residues in the CDR3. CDR3 in amino acids: CASSPRDRGFSYEQYF. The CDR3 coding sequence is TGTGCCAGCTCACCACGGGACAGGGGTTTCTCCTACGAGCAGTACTTC.

This clonotype occurred many times. The V call is TRBV15, the J call TRBJ1-1, with D possibly TRBD1 on 6 matching bases. The CDR3 totals 14 residues. With 1 base removed from V and 4 bases from J, the gap between germline ends came to 10 bases. Germline values: CDR1 LNHNV, CDR2 YYDKDF (reference sequence). CDR3 protein: CATSRGKGGTEAFF. The CDR3 DNA follows: TGTGCCACCAGCAGAGGGAAAGGGGGCACTGAAGCTTTCTTT.